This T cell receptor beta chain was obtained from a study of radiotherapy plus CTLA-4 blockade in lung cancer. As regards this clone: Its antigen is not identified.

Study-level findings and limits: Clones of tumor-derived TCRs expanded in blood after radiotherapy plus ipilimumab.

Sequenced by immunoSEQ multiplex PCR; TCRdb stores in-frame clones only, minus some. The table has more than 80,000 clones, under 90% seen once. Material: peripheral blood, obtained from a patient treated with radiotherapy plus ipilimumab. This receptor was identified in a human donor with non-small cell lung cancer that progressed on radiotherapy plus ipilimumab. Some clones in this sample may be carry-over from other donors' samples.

The CDR3 nucleotides are TGTGCCAGCAGCCATCTCGGGGGTCGGAACGAGCAGTACTTC. Amino acids: CASSHLGGRNEQYF. The chain carries TRBV14 and TRBJ2-7, with D perhaps matching TRBD2 (6 bases). There are 14 residues in the CDR3. Germline assignment: CDR1 SGHDN and CDR2 FVKESK. V gave up 3 bases and J gave up 5 bases, with 14 bases separating them.